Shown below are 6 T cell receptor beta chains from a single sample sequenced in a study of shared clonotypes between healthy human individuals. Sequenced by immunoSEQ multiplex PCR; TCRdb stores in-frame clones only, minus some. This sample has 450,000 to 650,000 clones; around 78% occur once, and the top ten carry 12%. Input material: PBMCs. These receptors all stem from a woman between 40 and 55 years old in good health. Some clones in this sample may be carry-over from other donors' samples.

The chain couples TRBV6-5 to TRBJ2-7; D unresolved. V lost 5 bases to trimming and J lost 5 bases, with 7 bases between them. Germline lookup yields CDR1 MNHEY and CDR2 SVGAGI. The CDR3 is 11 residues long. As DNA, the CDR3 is TGTGCCAGCAGTCAGGCCCACGAGCAGTACTTC. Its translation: CASSQAHEQYF.

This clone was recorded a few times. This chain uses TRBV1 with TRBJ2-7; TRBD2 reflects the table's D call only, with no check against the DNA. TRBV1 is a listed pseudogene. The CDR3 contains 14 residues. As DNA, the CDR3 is TGCACCAGCAGCCAAGATTTGGTAGCCAACGAGCAGTACTTC. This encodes CTSSQDLVANEQYF.

CDR3 region: CASSIVQGRETQYF. Written as DNA, the CDR3 is TGTGCCAGCAGCATCGTACAGGGCAGGGAGACCCAGTACTTC. V usage is TRBV5-4 and J usage is TRBJ2-5; D is possibly TRBD1 (6 bases). CDR3 length: 14 residues. V shed 4 bases and J shed 5 bases, with 15 bases lying between them. Germline values: CDR1 SGHNT, CDR2 YYREEE (reference sequence). Based on the CDR3 plus reference TRBV5-4 and TRBJ2-5, the full variable domain is ETGVTQSPTHLIKTRGQQVTLRCSSQSGHNTVSWYQQALGQGPQFIFQYYREEENGRGNFPPRFSGLQFPNYSSELNVNALELDDSALYLCASSIVQGRETQYFGPGTRLLVL.

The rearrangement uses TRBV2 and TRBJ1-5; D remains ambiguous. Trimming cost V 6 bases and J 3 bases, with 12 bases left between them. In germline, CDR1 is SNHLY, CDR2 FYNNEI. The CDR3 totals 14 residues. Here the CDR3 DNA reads TGTGCCAGCAGGCATACAGAGTCCAATCAGCCCCAGCATTTT. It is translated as CASRHTESNQPQHF. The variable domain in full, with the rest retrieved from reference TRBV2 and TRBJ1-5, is EPEVTQTPSHQVTQMGQEVILRCVPISNHLYFYWYRQILGQKVEFLVSFYNNEISEKSEIFDDQFSVERPDGSNFTLKIRSTKLEDSAMYFCASRHTESNQPQHFGDGTRLSIL.

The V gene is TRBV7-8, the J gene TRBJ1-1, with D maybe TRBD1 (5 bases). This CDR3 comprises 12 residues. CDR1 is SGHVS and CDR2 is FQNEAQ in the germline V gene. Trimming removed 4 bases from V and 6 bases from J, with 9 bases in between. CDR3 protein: CASSYRTPEAFF. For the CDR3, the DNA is TGTGCCAGCAGCTACAGGACCCCTGAAGCTTTCTTT.

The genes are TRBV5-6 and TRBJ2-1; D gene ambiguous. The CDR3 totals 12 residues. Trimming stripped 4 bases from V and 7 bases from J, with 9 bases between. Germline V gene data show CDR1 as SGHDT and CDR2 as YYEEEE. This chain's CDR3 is CASSILLNEQFF. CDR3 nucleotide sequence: TGTGCCAGCAGCATACTGCTAAATGAGCAGTTCTTC.